This TCR beta chain was captured in a study of CD8 T cells in ankylosing spondylitis. Overall study findings and caveats: With a CD8+ phenotype, disease-linked clones were relatively rare in peripheral blood.

Ten or more counts support this clonotype. Its specificity is unknown. The CDR3 is 15 residues long. Trimming took off 0 bases at V and 1 base at J, with 11 bases between the two ends. Germline-derived CDR1 and CDR2 are SGHRS and YFSETQ. A quantitative 5'-RACE method, one with molecular barcodes, was used to make TCR beta libraries. TCRdb redid the calling of the 5' RACE reads with MiXCR, one entry per CDR3 protein. The sample records 300,000 to 350,000 distinct CDR3 sequences, around a tenth being singletons. The origin of this receptor is a female donor with ankylosing spondylitis or in good health (not recorded which). The chain combines TRBV5-1 with TRBJ2-7; tentatively, D is TRBD2 (5 bases). The sample taken for sequencing was blood, either unsorted or a sorted T cell fraction (not recorded which). The CDR3 spells CASSLVAGLSYEQYF. CDR3 DNA: TGCGCCAGCAGCTTGGTGGCAGGACTTTCCTACGAGCAGTACTTC.